This T cell receptor beta chain was recorded in a study of T cells in Graves' hyperthyroidism and ophthalmopathy. Many counts were recorded for this clonotype. Amplified TCR beta CDR3 regions came from RNA transcripts. First-round RT-PCR targeting the TCR CDR3 was performed with the HTBI primer set. TCRdb used MiXCR to reprocess the multiplex PCR reads, holding one entry per CDR3 protein. The repertoire consists of roughly 740,000 distinct CDR3 sequences, with about 15% occurring once and the leading ten covering around 7.7%. The junction had 5 bases not matched to a gene; V was cut back by 0 bases and J by 1 base. This CDR3 has 16 amino acids. The germline gives CDR1 SNHLY, CDR2 FYNNEI.

The sequencing input was blood. The sequence came from a man aged 18-30 years with Graves' hyperthyroidism. The chain joins TRBV2 to TRBJ1-1; 7 bases fit TRBD1. The CDR3 is CASSEARGQKNTEAFF. In DNA form, the CDR3 reads TGTGCCAGCAGTGAAGCGAGGGGACAGAAGAACACTGAAGCTTTCTTT. Together with reference TRBV2 and TRBJ1-1, the CDR3 gives the full variable domain: EPEVTQTPSHQVTQMGQEVILRCVPISNHLYFYWYRQILGQKVEFLVSFYNNEISEKSEIFDDQFSVERPDGSNFTLKIRSTKLEDSAMYFCASSEARGQKNTEAFFGQGTRLTVV.